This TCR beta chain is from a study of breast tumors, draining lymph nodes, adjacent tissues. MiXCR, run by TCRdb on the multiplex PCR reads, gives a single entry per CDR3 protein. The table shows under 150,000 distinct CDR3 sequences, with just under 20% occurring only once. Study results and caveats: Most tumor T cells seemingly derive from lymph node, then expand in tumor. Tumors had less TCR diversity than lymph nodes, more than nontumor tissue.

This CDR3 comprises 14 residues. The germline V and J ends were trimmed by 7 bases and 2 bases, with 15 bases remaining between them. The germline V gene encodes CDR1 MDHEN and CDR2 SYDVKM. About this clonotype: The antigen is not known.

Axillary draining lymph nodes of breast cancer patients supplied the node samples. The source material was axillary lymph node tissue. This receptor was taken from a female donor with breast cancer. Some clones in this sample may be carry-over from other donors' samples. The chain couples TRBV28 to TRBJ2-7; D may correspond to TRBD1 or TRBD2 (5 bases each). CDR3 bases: TGTGCCAGCACCGAATCCCGGGGCACCTACGAGCAGTACTTC. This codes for CASTESRGTYEQYF.